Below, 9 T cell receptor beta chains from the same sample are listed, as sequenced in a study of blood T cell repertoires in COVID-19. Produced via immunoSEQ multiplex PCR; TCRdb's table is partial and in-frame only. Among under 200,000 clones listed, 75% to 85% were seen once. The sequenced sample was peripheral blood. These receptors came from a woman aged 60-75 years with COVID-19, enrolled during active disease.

CDR3 sequence: CASSLTGTGDSPLHF. The CDR3 nucleotides read TGCGCCAGCAGCTTGACCGGAACAGGGGATTCACCCCTCCACTTT. The chain uses TRBV5-1 and TRBJ1-6, with 7 bases that match TRBD1. Trimming cost V 1 base and J 8 bases; bases outside gene matches: 6. Germline loops: CDR1 SGHRS, CDR2 YFSETQ. The CDR3 consists of 15 residues.

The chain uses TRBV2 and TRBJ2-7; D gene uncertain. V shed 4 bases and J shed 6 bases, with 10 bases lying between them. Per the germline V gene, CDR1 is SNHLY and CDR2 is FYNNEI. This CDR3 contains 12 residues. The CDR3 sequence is CASSALLSEQYV. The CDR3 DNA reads TGTGCCAGCAGTGCCCTATTGAGCGAGCAGTACGTC.

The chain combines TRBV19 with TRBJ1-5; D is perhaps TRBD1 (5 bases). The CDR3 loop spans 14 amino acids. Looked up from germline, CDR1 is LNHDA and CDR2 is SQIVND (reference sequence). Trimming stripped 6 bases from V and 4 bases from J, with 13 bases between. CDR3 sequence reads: CASRGAGPNQPQHF. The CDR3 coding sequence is TGTGCCAGTAGAGGGGCAGGGCCTAATCAGCCCCAGCATTTT.

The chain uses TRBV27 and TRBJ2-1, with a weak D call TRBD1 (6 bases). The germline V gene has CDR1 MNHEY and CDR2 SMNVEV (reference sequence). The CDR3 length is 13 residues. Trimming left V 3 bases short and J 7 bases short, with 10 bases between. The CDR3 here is CASSFQGRNEQFF. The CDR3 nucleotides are TGTGCCAGCAGTTTCCAGGGGCGGAATGAGCAGTTCTTC.

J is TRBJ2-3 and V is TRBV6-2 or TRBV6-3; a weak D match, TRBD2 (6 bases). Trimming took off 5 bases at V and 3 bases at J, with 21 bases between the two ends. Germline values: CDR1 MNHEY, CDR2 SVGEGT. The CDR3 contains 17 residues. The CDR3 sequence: CASSKKGTGVRTDTQYF. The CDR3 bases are TGTGCCAGCAGTAAAAAGGGTACGGGAGTAAGGACAGATACGCAGTATTTT.

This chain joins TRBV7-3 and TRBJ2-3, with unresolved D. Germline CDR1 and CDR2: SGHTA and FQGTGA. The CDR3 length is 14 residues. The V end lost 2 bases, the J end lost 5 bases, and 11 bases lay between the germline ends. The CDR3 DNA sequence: TGTGCCAGCAGCTTAGGGCGACACGGAGATACGCAGTATTTT. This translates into CASSLGRHGDTQYF.

CDR3 in amino acids: CASRSTRDTYGYTF. CDR3 coding DNA: TGTGCCAGCAGGTCCACCCGGGACACCTATGGCTACACCTTC. The chain joins TRBV11-2 to TRBJ1-2; maybe TRBD1 (6 bases). CDR1 is SGHAT, CDR2 FQNNGV, per germline. Trimming took 6 bases from V and 4 from J, leaving 15 bases between them. CDR3 length: 14 residues.

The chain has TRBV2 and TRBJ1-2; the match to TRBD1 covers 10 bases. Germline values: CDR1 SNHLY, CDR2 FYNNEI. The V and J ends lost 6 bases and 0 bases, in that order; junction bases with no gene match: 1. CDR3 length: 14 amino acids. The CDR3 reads CASRTGGTNYGYTF. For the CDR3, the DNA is TGTGCCAGCAGGACAGGGGGCACTAACTATGGCTACACCTTC.

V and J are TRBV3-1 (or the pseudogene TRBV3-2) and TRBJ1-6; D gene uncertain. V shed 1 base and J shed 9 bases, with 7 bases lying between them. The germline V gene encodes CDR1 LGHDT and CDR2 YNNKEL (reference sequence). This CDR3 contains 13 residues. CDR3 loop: CASSQGLASPLHF. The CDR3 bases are TGTGCCAGCAGCCAAGGATTGGCTTCACCCCTCCACTTT.